The rows below give T cell receptor beta chains drawn from one sample of a study of CD8 T cells in Susac syndrome. TCRdb analysed the immunoSEQ multiplex PCR reads with MiXCR anew, one entry per CDR3 protein. The sample includes about 140,000 distinct CDR3 sequences, roughly 95% of them seen just once. The sequenced material came from CD4+ T cells from PBMCs. The source is a human donor with Susac syndrome. The CDR3 runs from the conserved cysteine through the conserved F or W. The order of the fields is clone size, V gene, J gene, D gene, CDR3 length, CDR3 protein, CDR3 DNA. The D gene is left open where the match is weak. A row's size may be missing; if present it is once, few, many or a size class.

NA	TRBV5-1	TRBJ2-7	NA	14	CASSGTGTSYEQYF	TGCGCCAGCAGCGGGACTGGGACCTCCTACGAGCAGTACTTC
NA	TRBV20-1	TRBJ1-4	NA	15	CSAAEGGFSGEKLFF	TGCAGTGCCGCAGAAGGAGGGTTTTCGGGTGAAAAACTGTTTTTT
NA	TRBV29-1	TRBJ2-5	TRBD1	15	CSVQFGTGAQETQYF	TGCAGCGTCCAATTCGGGACAGGGGCCCAAGAGACCCAGTACTTC
NA	TRBV6-6	TRBJ1-1	NA	16	CASSYGPGMGGTEAFF	TGTGCCAGCAGTTACGGCCCAGGGATGGGAGGCACTGAAGCTTTCTTT
NA	TRBV6-5	TRBJ1-1	NA	15	CASRHESLRGVVAFF	TGTGCCAGCAGACACGAGTCCCTTCGGGGGGTTGTCGCTTTCTTT
NA	TRBV29-1	TRBJ1-1	TRBD1	12	CSVAQGPTEAFF	TGCAGCGTTGCACAGGGGCCCACTGAAGCTTTCTTT
NA	TRBV18	TRBJ2-1	NA	13	CASSPSRSNEQFF	TGTGCCAGCTCACCATCACGGAGCAATGAGCAGTTCTTC
NA	TRBV20-1	TRBJ2-7	TRBD2	13	CSARLAGPYEQYF	TGCAGTGCTAGACTAGCGGGGCCCTACGAGCAGTACTTC
NA	TRBV20-1	TRBJ2-1	NA	14	CSASQVGGRNEQFF	TGCAGTGCTAGCCAAGTTGGCGGCCGAAATGAGCAGTTCTTC
NA	TRBV7-6	TRBJ2-5	NA	16	CASSLSGGRELETQYF	TGTGCCAGCAGCTTATCTGGGGGGCGGGAGTTGGAGACCCAGTACTTC
NA	TRBV5-4	TRBJ1-5	TRBD1	14	CASSSGQGDQPQHF	TGTGCCAGCAGCTCTGGACAGGGGGATCAGCCCCAGCATTTT
NA	TRBV15	TRBJ2-7	NA	14	CATSRGLVGYEQYF	TGTGCCACCAGCAGAGGTCTAGTTGGGTACGAGCAGTACTTC
NA	TRBV12-3/TRBV12-4	TRBJ2-1	NA	13	CASSLVTDNEQFF	TGTGCCAGCAGTTTAGTGACTGATAATGAGCAGTTCTTC
NA	TRBV18	TRBJ2-7	NA	12	CASSPQGDEQYF	TGTGCCAGCTCACCACAAGGGGACGAGCAGTACTTC
NA	TRBV7-2	TRBJ1-2	NA	16	CASSLSAWDNSYGYTF	TGTGCCAGCAGCTTATCGGCCTGGGACAACAGCTATGGCTACACCTTC
NA	TRBV5-1	TRBJ2-2	TRBD1	15	CASSLHRGRTGELFF	TGCGCCAGCAGCCTCCACAGGGGGCGAACCGGGGAGCTGTTTTTT
NA	TRBV12-3/TRBV12-4	TRBJ2-3	NA	15	CASSPGHGRADTQYF	TGTGCCAGCAGTCCGGGACATGGGAGGGCAGATACGCAGTATTTT
NA	TRBV20-1	TRBJ2-1	TRBD1	13	CSARWDRGFEQFF	TGCAGTGCTAGATGGGACAGGGGATTTGAGCAGTTCTTC
NA	TRBV20-1	TRBJ2-7	TRBD2	14	CSASRGLAAYEQYF	TGCAGTGCTAGCCGGGGACTAGCGGCCTACGAGCAGTACTTC
NA	TRBV2	TRBJ2-7	NA	12	CASRGNPYEQYF	TGTGCCAGCAGAGGAAACCCCTACGAGCAGTACTTC
NA	TRBV3-1	TRBJ2-1	NA	15	CASSWTGSSYNEQFF	TGTGCCAGCAGCTGGACTGGGAGCTCCTACAATGAGCAGTTCTTC
NA	TRBV6-5	TRBJ2-3	NA	17	CASSYEDSAPNTDTQYF	TGTGCCAGCAGTTACGAAGATAGCGCACCTAACACAGATACGCAGTATTTT
NA	TRBV4-1	TRBJ1-6	NA	14	CASSPGHRNSPLHF	TGCGCCAGCAGCCCGGGACATCGAAATTCACCCCTCCACTTT
NA	TRBV14	TRBJ1-4	NA	15	CASSPIQPTNEKLFF	TGTGCCAGCAGCCCGATACAGCCAACTAATGAAAAACTGTTTTTT
NA	TRBV14	TRBJ2-1	TRBD2	12	CASSQGGRGQFF	TGTGCCAGCAGCCAAGGCGGGAGAGGGCAGTTCTTC
NA	TRBV29-1	TRBJ2-5	NA	11	CSVSPPETQYF	TGCAGCGTTTCCCCCCCGGAGACCCAGTACTTC
NA	TRBV20-1	TRBJ2-7	NA	14	CSARGTAVTYEQYF	TGCAGTGCTAGAGGAACAGCTGTTACCTACGAGCAGTACTTC
NA	TRBV29-1	TRBJ2-4	TRBD2	12	CSAGGTKNIQYF	TGCAGCGCCGGGGGGACCAAAAACATTCAGTACTTC
NA	TRBV29-1	TRBJ2-7	TRBD2	15	CSVGGVEGQTYEQYF	TGCAGCGTGGGGGGGGTTGAGGGCCAGACCTACGAGCAGTACTTC
NA	TRBV3-1	TRBJ2-7	NA	13	CASSHRVEDEQYF	TGTGCCAGCAGCCACAGGGTCGAAGACGAGCAGTACTTC
few	TRBV29-1	TRBJ1-5	NA	12	CSVGGHNQPQHF	TGCAGCGTTGGTGGGCACAATCAGCCCCAGCATTTT
NA	TRBV7-9	TRBJ1-1	NA	13	CASSFGGNTEAFF	TGTGCCAGCAGCTTCGGGGGTAACACTGAAGCTTTCTTT
NA	TRBV18	TRBJ1-3	NA	15	CASSPSQGMGNTIYF	TGTGCCAGCTCACCAAGCCAGGGGATGGGAAACACCATATATTTT
NA	TRBV23-1	TRBJ2-2	NA	13	CASSQPDTGELFF	TGCGCCAGCAGTCAACCCGACACCGGGGAGCTGTTTTTT
NA	TRBV4-2	TRBJ1-1	NA	16	CASSQEAGRMNTEAFF	TGTGCCAGCAGCCAAGAGGCTGGCAGAATGAACACTGAAGCTTTCTTT
NA	TRBV20-1	TRBJ2-3	NA	12	CSARDVLDTQYF	TGCAGTGCTAGAGATGTGCTAGATACGCAGTATTTT
few	TRBV7-9	TRBJ1-4	NA	14	CASSRGGTNEKLFF	TGTGCCAGCAGCCGCGGGGGAACTAATGAAAAACTGTTTTTT
NA	TRBV7-2	TRBJ2-1	NA	14	CASSLGLALNEQFF	TGTGCCAGCAGCTTGGGCCTAGCCCTCAATGAGCAGTTCTTC
NA	TRBV28	TRBJ2-1	TRBD2	13	CASRTSGRAGQFF	TGTGCCAGCAGGACTAGCGGGAGGGCCGGGCAGTTCTTC
once	TRBV13	TRBJ2-3	NA	14	CASSLSAITDTQYF	TGTGCCAGCAGCCTCTCGGCCATCACAGATACGCAGTATTTT
once	TRBV11-2	TRBJ2-1	NA	16	CASSTTGTAFYNEQFF	TGTGCCAGCAGCACCACCGGGACGGCATTTTACAATGAGCAGTTCTTC
NA	TRBV5-4	TRBJ2-5	NA	15	CASSPWKALQETQYF	TGTGCCAGCAGCCCCTGGAAGGCCCTACAAGAGACCCAGTACTTC
NA	TRBV20-1	TRBJ1-1	NA	11	CSATRETEAFF	TGCAGTGCCACTAGGGAGACTGAAGCTTTCTTT
NA	TRBV7-2	TRBJ1-1	NA	13	CASSAGRGTEAFF	TGTGCCAGCAGCGCCGGCAGGGGAACTGAAGCTTTCTTT
NA	TRBV7-3	TRBJ2-3	NA	13	CASSSTITDTQYF	TGTGCCAGCAGCTCCACAATAACAGATACGCAGTATTTT